A selection of T cell receptor beta chains follows, all from one sample in a study of multiple sclerosis patients with progressive multifocal leukoencephalopathy. Clones were sequenced by immunoSEQ multiplex PCR, and TCRdb holds only the in-frame ones, with some missing. The sample has fewer than 40,000 clones; about 89% are singletons. Sequencing input: PBMCs. These TCRs come from a human donor with multiple sclerosis. Each CDR3 is given with its conserved first and last residue. A D gene is named only where the DNA matches it firmly. A row's size may be missing; if present it is once, few, many or a size class.

TRBJ2-3 | TRBV29-1 | TRBD2 | NA | CSVGGLAETTSTDTQYF | TGCAGCGTGGGAGGACTAGCGGAGACTACTAGCACAGATACGCAGTATTTT
TRBJ1-1 | TRBV7-2 | NA | NA | CASSLGAGMGTEAFF | TGTGCCAGCAGCCTTGGGGCAGGGATGGGCACTGAAGCTTTCTTT
TRBJ1-1 | TRBV28 | NA | once | CASGQLNTEAFF | TGTGCCAGCGGACAGTTGAACACTGAAGCTTTCTTT
TRBJ2-7 | TRBV9 | NA | NA | CASSVEGIKPDEQYF | TGTGCCAGCAGCGTAGAAGGCATCAAACCCGACGAGCAGTACTTC
TRBJ2-7 | TRBV13 | NA | NA | CASSLGVLSYEQYF | TGTGCCAGCAGCTTAGGTGTACTGTCCTACGAGCAGTACTTC
TRBJ2-1 | TRBV21-1 | NA | NA | CATAVGIPNEQFF | TGTGCCACCGCGGTGGGTATCCCCAATGAGCAGTTCTTC
TRBJ2-7 | TRBV2 | TRBD2 | NA | CASGGGAPVYEQYF | TGTGCCAGCGGGGGAGGGGCACCAGTCTACGAGCAGTACTTC
TRBJ1-6 | TRBV27 | NA | NA | CASSLAGLDNSPLHF | TGTGCCAGCAGTTTGGCAGGGCTGGATAATTCACCCCTCCACTTT
TRBJ2-6 | TRBV5-4 | NA | NA | CASSFSGANVLTF | TGTGCCAGCAGCTTCTCTGGGGCCAACGTCCTGACTTTC
TRBJ2-7 | TRBV7-9 | NA | few | CASSLEPVSEQYF | TGTGCCAGCAGCTTAGAACCGGTGAGTGAGCAGTACTTC
TRBJ2-7 | TRBV13 | TRBD1 | NA | CASSFSGGGYEQYF | TGTGCCAGCAGCTTTTCAGGGGGCGGTTACGAGCAGTACTTC
TRBJ2-1 | TRBV7-6 | NA | once | CASSSPGQRNEQFF | TGTGCCAGCAGCTCCCCGGGACAACGCAATGAGCAGTTCTTC
TRBJ1-2 | TRBV5-6 | NA | NA | CASTRDNANYGYTF | TGTGCCAGCACTCGGGACAACGCTAACTATGGCTACACCTTC
TRBJ1-1 | TRBV28 | NA | NA | CASRDWPQSRGTEAFF | TGTGCCAGCAGAGATTGGCCGCAGTCGAGGGGCACTGAAGCTTTCTTT
TRBJ2-7 | TRBV15 | TRBD1 | NA | CATSRGGGQGAYEQYF | TGTGCCACCAGCAGAGGGGGAGGACAGGGGGCCTACGAGCAGTACTTC
TRBJ2-1 | TRBV27 | NA | NA | CASSLTLGVGEQFF | TGTGCCAGCAGTCTGACCTTGGGGGTCGGCGAGCAGTTCTTC
TRBJ2-4 | TRBV29-1 | NA | NA | CSVTGQTENIQYF | TGCAGCGTAACGGGCCAGACAGAAAACATTCAGTACTTC
TRBJ2-7 | TRBV4-1 | TRBD1 | NA | CASSQEGDRLHEQYF | TGCGCCAGCAGCCAAGAGGGGGACAGGCTCCACGAGCAGTACTTC
TRBJ1-1 | TRBV19 | NA | once | CASKMGRLEDEAFF | TGTGCCAGTAAAATGGGGAGGCTAGAAGACGAAGCTTTCTTT
TRBJ2-3 | TRBV2 | NA | NA | CASSGHYGTDTQYF | TGTGCCAGCAGCGGACATTACGGCACAGATACGCAGTATTTT
TRBJ2-3 | TRBV4-1 | NA | NA | CASAPAVPRTDTQYF | TGCGCCAGCGCCCCAGCGGTCCCCCGCACAGATACGCAGTATTTT
TRBJ2-7 | TRBV19 | NA | NA | CASSIEGRGYEQYF | TGTGCCAGTAGTATAGAGGGACGGGGATACGAGCAGTACTTC
TRBJ1-2 | TRBV5-6 | NA | NA | CASTLRRMSGYTF | TGTGCCAGCACCCTGCGGAGGATGAGTGGCTACACCTTC
TRBJ2-7 | TRBV27 | NA | NA | CASRPTVAGEQYF | TGTGCCAGCAGGCCCACCGTGGCGGGGGAGCAGTACTTC
TRBJ1-3 | TRBV18 | NA | NA | CASSSTVSGNTIYF | TGTGCCAGCTCATCGACGGTCTCTGGAAACACCATATATTTT
TRBJ1-3 | TRBV4-1 | NA | NA | CASSQDYWGKGGNTIYF | TGCGCCAGCAGCCAAGATTATTGGGGGAAAGGTGGAAACACCATATATTTT
TRBJ2-1 | TRBV4-3 | TRBD2 | once | CASSLDPTSGFYNEQFF | TGCGCCAGCAGCCTCGACCCGACTAGCGGGTTTTACAATGAGCAGTTCTTC
TRBJ1-1 | TRBV5-1 | NA | few | CASSLDRATEAFF | TGCGCCAGCAGCTTGGACAGGGCTACTGAAGCTTTCTTT
TRBJ2-7 | TRBV11-1 | TRBD2 | NA | CASSLGAGGLYEQYF | TGTGCCAGCAGTCTAGGAGCGGGAGGTTTATACGAGCAGTACTTC
TRBJ1-5 | TRBV29-1 | NA | NA | CSVTIGVNQPQHF | TGCAGCGTTACCATCGGAGTTAATCAGCCCCAGCATTTT
TRBJ1-2 | TRBV29-1 | NA | NA | CSVGTDHGYTF | TGCAGCGTTGGGACAGATCATGGCTACACCTTC
TRBJ2-7 | TRBV6-5 | TRBD2 | few | CASSYSVAGGYEQYF | TGTGCCAGCAGTTACTCGGTAGCGGGAGGCTACGAGCAGTACTTC
TRBJ1-2 | TRBV5-1 | NA | NA | CASSLRNAYGYTF | TGCGCCAGCAGTCTCCGAAACGCTTATGGCTACACCTTC
TRBJ2-3 | TRBV18 | NA | NA | CASSPPNSLSTDTQYF | TGTGCCAGCTCCCCACCGAACAGCCTTAGCACAGATACGCAGTATTTT
TRBJ2-3 | TRBV28 | TRBD2 | few | CASSLSGGGTDTQYF | TGTGCCAGCAGTTTATCGGGGGGTGGCACAGATACGCAGTATTTT
TRBJ1-5 | TRBV28 | TRBD1 | NA | CASSRQGARGHQPQHF | TGTGCCAGCAGCCGCCAGGGGGCGCGGGGGCATCAGCCCCAGCATTTT
TRBJ2-1 | TRBV2 | NA | NA | CASSERTGKNEQFF | TGTGCCAGCAGTGAAAGAACAGGGAAGAATGAGCAGTTCTTC
TRBJ1-2 | TRBV5-4 | NA | few | CASSLGEVAGYTF | TGTGCCAGCAGCTTGGGGGAGGTGGCAGGCTACACCTTC
TRBJ2-7 | TRBV6-6 | TRBD1 | NA | CASSYSGQGQYF | TGTGCCAGCAGTTACTCCGGACAGGGCCAGTACTTC
TRBJ1-3 | TRBV4-3 | NA | NA | CASSQGHLSGNTIYF | TGCGCCAGCAGCCAAGGTCACCTCTCTGGAAACACCATATATTTT
TRBJ2-7 | TRBV11-2 | TRBD2 | NA | CASSLASGRGYEQYF | TGTGCCAGCAGCTTAGCTAGCGGGAGGGGCTACGAGCAGTACTTC
TRBJ2-1 | TRBV7-9 | NA | NA | CASTPPGGEGGNEQFF | TGTGCCAGCACCCCCCCTGGGGGGGAGGGGGGCAATGAGCAGTTCTTC
TRBJ1-5 | TRBV27 | TRBD1 | NA | CASRRDSQNQPQHF | TGTGCCAGCAGGCGGGACAGCCAAAATCAGCCCCAGCATTTT
TRBJ2-7 | TRBV6-1 | NA | NA | CASTQTVSPYEQYF | TGTGCCAGCACCCAGACTGTGTCACCCTACGAGCAGTACTTC
TRBJ1-1 | TRBV5-1 | TRBD1 | NA | CASSRTGENTEAFF | TGCGCCAGCAGCCGTACAGGGGAGAACACTGAAGCTTTCTTT